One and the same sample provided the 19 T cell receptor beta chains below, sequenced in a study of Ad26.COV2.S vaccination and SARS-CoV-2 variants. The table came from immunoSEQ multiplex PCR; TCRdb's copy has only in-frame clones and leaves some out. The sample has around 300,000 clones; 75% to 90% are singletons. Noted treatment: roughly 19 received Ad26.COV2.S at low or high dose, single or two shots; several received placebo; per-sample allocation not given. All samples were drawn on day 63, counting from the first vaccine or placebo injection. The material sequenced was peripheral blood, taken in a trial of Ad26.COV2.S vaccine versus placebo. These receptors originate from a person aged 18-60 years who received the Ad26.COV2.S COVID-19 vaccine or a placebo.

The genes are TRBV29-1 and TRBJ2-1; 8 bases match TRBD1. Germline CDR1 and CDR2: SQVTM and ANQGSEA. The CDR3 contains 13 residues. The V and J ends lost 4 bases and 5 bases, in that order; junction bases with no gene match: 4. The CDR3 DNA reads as TGCAGCGTTGCCAGGGGGCTTAACAATGAGCAGTTCTTC. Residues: CSVARGLNNEQFF.

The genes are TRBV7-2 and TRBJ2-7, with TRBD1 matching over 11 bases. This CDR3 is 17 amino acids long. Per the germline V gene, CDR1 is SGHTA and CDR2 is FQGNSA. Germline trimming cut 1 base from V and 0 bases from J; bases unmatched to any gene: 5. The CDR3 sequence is CASSLGGGQGGSYEQYF. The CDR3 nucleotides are TGTGCCAGCAGCTTAGGCGGGGGACAGGGGGGCTCCTACGAGCAGTACTTC.

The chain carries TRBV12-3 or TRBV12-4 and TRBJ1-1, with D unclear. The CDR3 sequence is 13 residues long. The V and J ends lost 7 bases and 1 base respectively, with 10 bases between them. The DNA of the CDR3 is TGTGCCAGCACTCGGCACCCGAACACTGAAGCTTTCTTT. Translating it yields CASTRHPNTEAFF.

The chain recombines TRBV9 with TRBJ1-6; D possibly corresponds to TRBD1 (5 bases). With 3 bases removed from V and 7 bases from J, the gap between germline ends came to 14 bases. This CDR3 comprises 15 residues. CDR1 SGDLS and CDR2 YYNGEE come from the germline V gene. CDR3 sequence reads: CASSAWGLENSPLHF. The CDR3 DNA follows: TGTGCCAGCAGCGCCTGGGGCTTGGAGAATTCACCCCTCCACTTT.

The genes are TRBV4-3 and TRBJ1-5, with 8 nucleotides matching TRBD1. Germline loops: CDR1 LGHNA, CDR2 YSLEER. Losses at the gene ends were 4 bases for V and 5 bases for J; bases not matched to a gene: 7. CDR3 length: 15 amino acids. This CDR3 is CASSPGQGPYQPQHF. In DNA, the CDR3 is TGCGCCAGCAGCCCAGGACAGGGACCCTATCAGCCCCAGCATTTT.

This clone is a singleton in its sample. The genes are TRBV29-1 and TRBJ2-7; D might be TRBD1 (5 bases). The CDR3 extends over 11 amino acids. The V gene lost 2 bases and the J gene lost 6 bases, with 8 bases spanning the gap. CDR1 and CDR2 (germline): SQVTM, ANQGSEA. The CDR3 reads CSVETGREQYF. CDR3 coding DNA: TGCAGCGTTGAAACAGGACGCGAGCAGTACTTC.

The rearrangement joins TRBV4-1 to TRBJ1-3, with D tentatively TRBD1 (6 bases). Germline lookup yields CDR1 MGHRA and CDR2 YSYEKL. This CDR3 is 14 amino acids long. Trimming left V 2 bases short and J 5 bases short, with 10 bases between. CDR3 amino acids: CASSQPWDRNTIYF. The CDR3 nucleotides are TGCGCCAGCAGCCAACCTTGGGACAGAAACACCATATATTTT.

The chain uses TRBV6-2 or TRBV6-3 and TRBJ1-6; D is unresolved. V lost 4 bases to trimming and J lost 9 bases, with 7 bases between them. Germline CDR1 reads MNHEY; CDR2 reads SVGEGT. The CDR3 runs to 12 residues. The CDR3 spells CASSSNGSPLHF. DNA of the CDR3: TGTGCCAGCAGTTCGAATGGTTCACCCCTCCACTTT.

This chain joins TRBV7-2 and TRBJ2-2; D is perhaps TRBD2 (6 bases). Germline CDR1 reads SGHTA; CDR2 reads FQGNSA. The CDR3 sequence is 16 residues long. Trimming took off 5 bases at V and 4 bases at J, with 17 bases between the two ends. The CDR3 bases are TGTGCCAGCAGCCCTAGGGGAGCGGGTGCCACCGGGGAGCTGTTTTTT. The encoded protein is CASSPRGAGATGELFF.

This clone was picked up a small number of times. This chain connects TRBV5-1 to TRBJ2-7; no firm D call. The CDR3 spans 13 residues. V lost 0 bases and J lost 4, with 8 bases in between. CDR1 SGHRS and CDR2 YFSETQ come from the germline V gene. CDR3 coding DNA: TGCGCCAGCAGCTTGGACCCGGAATACGAGCAGTACTTC. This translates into CASSLDPEYEQYF.

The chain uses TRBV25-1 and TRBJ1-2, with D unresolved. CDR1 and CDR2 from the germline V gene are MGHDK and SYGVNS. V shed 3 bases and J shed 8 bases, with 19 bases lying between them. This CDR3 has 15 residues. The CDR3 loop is CASSDALVTTRGYTF. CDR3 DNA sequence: TGTGCCAGCAGTGATGCTCTCGTCACGACCCGGGGCTACACCTTC.

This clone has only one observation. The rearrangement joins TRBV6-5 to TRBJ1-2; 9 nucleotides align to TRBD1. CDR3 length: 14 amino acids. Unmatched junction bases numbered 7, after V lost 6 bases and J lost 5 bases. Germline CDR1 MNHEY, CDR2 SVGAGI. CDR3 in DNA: TGTGCCAGCAGCCTTTTGGACAGGGGATATGGCTACACCTTC. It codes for CASSLLDRGYGYTF.

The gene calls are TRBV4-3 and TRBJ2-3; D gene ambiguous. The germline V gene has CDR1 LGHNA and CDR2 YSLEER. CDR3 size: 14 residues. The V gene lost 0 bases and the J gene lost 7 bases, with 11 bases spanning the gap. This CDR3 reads CASSQDHGIHTQYF. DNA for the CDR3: TGCGCCAGCAGCCAAGACCATGGGATCCATACGCAGTATTTT.

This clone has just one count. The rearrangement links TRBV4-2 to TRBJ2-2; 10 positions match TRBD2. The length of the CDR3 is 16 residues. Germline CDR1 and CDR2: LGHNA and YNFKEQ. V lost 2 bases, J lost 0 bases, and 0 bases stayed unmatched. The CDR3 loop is CASSQSGGANTGELFF. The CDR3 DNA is TGTGCCAGCAGCCAAAGCGGGGGGGCGAACACCGGGGAGCTGTTTTTT.

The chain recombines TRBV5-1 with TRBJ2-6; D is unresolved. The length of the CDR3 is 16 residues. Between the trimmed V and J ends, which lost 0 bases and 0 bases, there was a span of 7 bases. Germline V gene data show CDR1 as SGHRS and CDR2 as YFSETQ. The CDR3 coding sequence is TGCGCCAGCAGCTTGGACTCGAACTCTGGGGCCAACGTCCTGACTTTC. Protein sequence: CASSLDSNSGANVLTF.

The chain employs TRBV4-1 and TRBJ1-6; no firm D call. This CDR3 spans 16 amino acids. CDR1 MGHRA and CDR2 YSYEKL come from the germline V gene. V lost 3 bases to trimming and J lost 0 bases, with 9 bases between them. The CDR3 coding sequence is TGCGCCAGCAGCCAGGTTCAGAGCTCCTATAATTCACCCCTCCACTTT. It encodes CASSQVQSSYNSPLHF.

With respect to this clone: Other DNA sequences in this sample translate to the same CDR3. In DNA, the CDR3 is TGCGCCAGCAGCTTGGCTACTAGCGGAGATACCGGGGAGCTGTTTTTT. Its translation is CASSLATSGDTGELFF. This chain uses TRBV5-1 with TRBJ2-2, with TRBD2 identical over 8 bases. The CDR3 consists of 16 residues. The trim removed 0 bases at V and 5 bases at J, leaving 6 bases unmatched. Germline CDR1 is SGHRS and CDR2 is YFSETQ.

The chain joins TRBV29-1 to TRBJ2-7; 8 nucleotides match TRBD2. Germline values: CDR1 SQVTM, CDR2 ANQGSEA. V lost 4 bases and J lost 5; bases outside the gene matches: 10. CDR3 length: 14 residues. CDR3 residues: CSVAAGLVANEQYF. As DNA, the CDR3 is TGCAGCGTTGCTGCGGGACTAGTCGCCAACGAGCAGTACTTC.

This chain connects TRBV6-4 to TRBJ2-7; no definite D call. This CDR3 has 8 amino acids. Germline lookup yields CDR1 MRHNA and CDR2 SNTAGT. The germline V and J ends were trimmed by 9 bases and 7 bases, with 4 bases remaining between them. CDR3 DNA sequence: TGTGCCAGGGGTGAGCAGTACTTC. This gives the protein CARGEQYF.